This is a list of T cell receptor beta chains from one sample in a study of blood T cell repertoires in COVID-19. Produced via immunoSEQ multiplex PCR; TCRdb's table is partial and in-frame only. This sample has around 180,000 clones, with 86% found just once. Specimen: peripheral blood. The source of these receptors is a woman under 40 with active or convalescent COVID-19. The CDR3 runs from the conserved cysteine through the conserved F or W. The order of the fields is V gene, clone size, CDR3 length, J gene, D gene, CDR3 protein, CDR3 DNA. A D gene is named only where the DNA matches it firmly. A row's size may be missing; if present it is once, few, many or a size class.

TRBV5-1	.	16	TRBJ2-3	.	CASSLFPGVQANEQYF	TGCGCCAGCAGCTTGTTTCCAGGGGTACAGGCGAATGAACAGTATTTT
TRBV19	.	14	TRBJ2-3	TRBD2	CASMRASGGDTQYF	TGTGCCAGTATGAGGGCTAGCGGGGGCGATACGCAGTATTTT
TRBV18	.	14	TRBJ2-7	.	CASSGGWRAYEQYF	TGTGCCAGCTCGGGGGGTTGGAGGGCCTACGAGCAGTACTTC
TRBV28	.	15	TRBJ1-2	TRBD1	CASSFAGTGTYGYTF	TGTGCCAGCAGTTTCGCCGGGACAGGGACCTATGGCTACACCTTC
TRBV14	.	17	TRBJ2-7	.	CASSQFSMGARRGEQYF	TGTGCCAGCAGCCAATTCTCTATGGGAGCACGAAGGGGGGAGCAGTACTTC
TRBV18	once	13	TRBJ1-2	TRBD1	CASSPSGQDVCTF	TGTGCCAGCTCACCTTCCGGACAGGACGTGTGCACCTTC
TRBV25-1	once	16	TRBJ2-5	TRBD2	CASSGGRTSGQETQYF	TGTGCCAGCAGTGGGGGAAGGACTAGCGGCCAAGAGACCCAGTACTTC
TRBV2	.	15	TRBJ1-5	TRBD1	CASTWDREANQPQHF	TGTGCCAGCACCTGGGACAGGGAGGCCAATCAGCCCCAGCATTTT
TRBV14	.	13	TRBJ1-1	.	CASSLLGGAGAFF	TGTGCCAGCAGCCTCCTCGGGGGGGCCGGAGCTTTCTTT
TRBV5-5	.	14	TRBJ1-6	TRBD1	CASGRQGEGSPLHF	TGTGCCAGCGGCAGACAGGGAGAAGGCTCACCCCTCCACTTT
TRBV19	once	15	TRBJ2-1	.	CASSRQIVSYNEQFF	TGTGCCAGTAGTAGACAGATCGTATCCTACAATGAGCAGTTCTTC
TRBV6-1	.	19	TRBJ2-3	TRBD2	CASSEGLANRFSRSDTQYF	TGTGCCAGCAGTGAGGGACTAGCGAATCGCTTCTCACGATCAGATACGCAGTATTTT
TRBV5-1	.	13	TRBJ1-5	.	CASSLVRVVPQHF	TGCGCCAGCAGCTTGGTCCGAGTTGTGCCCCAGCATTTT
TRBV28	.	16	TRBJ2-2	.	CASSFLRLADTGELFF	TGTGCCAGCAGTTTCCTGAGGCTGGCGGATACCGGGGAGCTGTTTTTT
TRBV7-2	.	14	TRBJ2-1	TRBD2	CASVVLAANNEQFF	TGTGCCAGCGTAGTACTAGCGGCGAACAATGAGCAGTTCTTC
TRBV27	.	14	TRBJ2-7	TRBD1	CASSLGTGAYEQYF	TGTGCCAGCAGTTTAGGGACAGGGGCCTACGAGCAGTACTTC
TRBV27	.	16	TRBJ1-5	TRBD1	CASSPLSKDRNQPQHF	TGTGCCAGCAGTCCTTTATCGAAGGACAGGAATCAGCCCCAGCATTTT
TRBV19	.	15	TRBJ2-2	.	CASLQGTWNTGELFF	TGTGCCAGCTTACAGGGGACTTGGAACACCGGGGAGCTGTTTTTT
TRBV28	.	16	TRBJ2-6	.	CASSSQTGSGANVLTF	TGTGCCAGCAGCTCCCAGACGGGGTCTGGGGCCAACGTCCTGACTTTC
TRBV20-1	.	13	TRBJ1-4	.	CSASSAGVQKLFF	TGCAGTGCTAGTTCGGCAGGGGTACAAAAACTGTTTTTT
TRBV28	.	16	TRBJ2-1	.	CASSSGHGGLGNEQFF	TGTGCCAGCAGTTCAGGTCACGGGGGGCTTGGAAATGAGCAGTTCTTC
TRBV18	.	17	TRBJ2-6	TRBD1	CASSPGQGATGANVLTF	TGTGCCAGCTCACCGGGGCAGGGGGCGACCGGGGCCAACGTCCTGACTTTC
TRBV6-5	.	13	TRBJ1-2	.	CASKQEGEYGYTF	TGTGCCAGCAAACAAGAGGGGGAGTATGGCTACACCTTC
TRBV7-9	once	13	TRBJ2-5	TRBD1	CASSSRGPETQYF	TGTGCCAGCAGCTCCAGGGGGCCAGAGACCCAGTACTTC
TRBV3-1/TRBV3-2	.	15	TRBJ2-5	.	CASSQDLYPGETQYF	TGTGCCAGCAGCCAAGATTTATACCCCGGGGAGACCCAGTACTTC
TRBV11-2	.	13	TRBJ2-1	.	CASSLGRGNEQFF	TGTGCCAGCAGCTTAGGACGCGGCAATGAGCAGTTCTTC
TRBV11-2	few	13	TRBJ1-1	TRBD1	CASRLNRGRDAFF	TGTGCCAGCAGGTTGAACAGGGGGAGGGATGCTTTCTTT
TRBV28	.	13	TRBJ2-7	.	CASSLYQFREQYF	TGTGCCAGCAGTTTATACCAGTTCCGAGAGCAGTACTTC
TRBV19	.	17	TRBJ2-1	TRBD2	CASSVWTSKSSYNEQFF	TGTGCCAGTAGCGTCTGGACTAGCAAAAGCTCCTACAATGAGCAGTTCTTC
TRBV25-1	.	13	TRBJ1-6	.	CASSEFSIDRFHF	TGTGCCAGCAGTGAATTTTCCATTGATCGGTTCCACTTT
TRBV19	.	17	TRBJ1-5	.	CASSIASSRDSNQPQHF	TGTGCCAGTAGTATAGCGTCCTCGAGGGATAGCAATCAGCCCCAGCATTTT